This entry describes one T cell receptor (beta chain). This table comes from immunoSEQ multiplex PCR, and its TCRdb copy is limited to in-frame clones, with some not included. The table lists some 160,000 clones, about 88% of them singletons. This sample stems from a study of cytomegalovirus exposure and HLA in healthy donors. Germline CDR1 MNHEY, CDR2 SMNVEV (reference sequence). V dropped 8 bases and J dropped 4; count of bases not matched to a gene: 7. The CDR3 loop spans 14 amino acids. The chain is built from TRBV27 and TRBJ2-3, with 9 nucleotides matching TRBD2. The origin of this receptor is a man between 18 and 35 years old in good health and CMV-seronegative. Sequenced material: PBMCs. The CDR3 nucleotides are TGTGCCAGCCGATCTAGCGGGGTGGCAGATACGCAGTATTTT. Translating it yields CASRSSGVADTQYF.